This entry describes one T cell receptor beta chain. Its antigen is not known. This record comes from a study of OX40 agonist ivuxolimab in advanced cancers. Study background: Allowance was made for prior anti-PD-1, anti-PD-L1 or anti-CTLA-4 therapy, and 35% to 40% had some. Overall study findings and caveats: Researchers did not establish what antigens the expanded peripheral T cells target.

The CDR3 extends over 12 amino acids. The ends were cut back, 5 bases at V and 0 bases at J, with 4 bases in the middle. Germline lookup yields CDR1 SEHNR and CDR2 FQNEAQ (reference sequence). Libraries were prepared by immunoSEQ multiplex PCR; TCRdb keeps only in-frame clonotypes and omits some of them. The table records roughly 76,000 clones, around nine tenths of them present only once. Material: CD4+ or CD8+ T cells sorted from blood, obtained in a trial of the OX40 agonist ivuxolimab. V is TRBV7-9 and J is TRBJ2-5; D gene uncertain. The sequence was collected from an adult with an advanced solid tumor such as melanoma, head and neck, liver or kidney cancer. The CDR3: CASSPNQETQYF. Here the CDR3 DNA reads TGTGCCAGCAGCCCGAACCAAGAGACCCAGTACTTC. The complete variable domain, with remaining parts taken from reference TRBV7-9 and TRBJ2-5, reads DTGVSQNPRHKITKRGQNVTFRCDPISEHNRLYWYRQTLGQGPEFLTYFQNEAQLEKSRLLSDRFSAERPKGSFSTLEIQRTEQGDSAMYLCASSPNQETQYFGPGTRLLVL.